This T cell receptor (beta chain) was sequenced for a study of cytomegalovirus exposure and HLA in healthy donors. Per the germline V gene, CDR1 is GTSNPN and CDR2 is SVGIG (reference sequence). This CDR3 is built from 12 residues. V was pared by 7 bases and J by 6 bases, with 3 bases of the junction left unmatched. The data were produced by immunoSEQ multiplex PCR, yet TCRdb's version contains in-frame clones alone and is incomplete. Of roughly 310,000 clones listed, around 90% are singletons. Sequencing used PBMCs. This receptor was obtained from a man under 40 in good health and CMV-seronegative. The V gene is TRBV30, the J gene TRBJ1-3; TRBD1 agrees at 10 bases. Here the CDR3 DNA reads TGTGCCTTCGACAGGGGGCAAAACACCATATATTTT. Protein sequence: CAFDRGQNTIYF.